Listed below are T cell receptor beta chains from one sample, sequenced in a study of sequential checkpoint blockade in melanoma. TCRdb keeps only in-frame clones here, not all; method: immunoSEQ multiplex PCR. This sample has about 5,500 clones, with roughly two fifths found just once. The sample here was tumor tissue (inferred from file names), taken from a patient given nivolumab and ipilimumab in sequence. Receptors were obtained from a human donor with melanoma. CDR3s leave out the opening cysteine and the closing phenylalanine or tryptophan. The order of the fields is D gene, CDR3 length, V gene, CDR3 protein. A D gene is named only where the DNA matches it firmly.

-	14	TRBV1	ASSQRTSGSKETQY
-	12	TRBV9	ASSVTGRNTEAF
-	11	TRBV6-8	AISAGLSTEAF
-	13	TRBV5-1	ASSTQGNSGNTIY
-	12	TRBV6-8	ASSPDVRSYEQY
TRBD1	12	TRBV10-2	ASKQGSSYNEQF
TRBD1	10	TRBV28	ASRRQGYEQY
TRBD2	15	TRBV5-1	ASSQGQLAGGQETQY
-	12	TRBV5-1	ASSADRYNTEAF
-	13	TRBV18	ASSPDNLPNQPQH
TRBD2	14	TRBV23-1	ASRLKSGRVSYEQY
TRBD1	15	TRBV18	ASSRNGQGASNQPQH
-	12	TRBV18	ASSPQETTYGYT
TRBD1	10	TRBV29-1	SVATGGYEQY
-	13	TRBV28	ASVSGFLSTDTQY
-	13	TRBV15	ATSAGGGGTTEAF
-	12	TRBV27	ASRSGTTNQPQH